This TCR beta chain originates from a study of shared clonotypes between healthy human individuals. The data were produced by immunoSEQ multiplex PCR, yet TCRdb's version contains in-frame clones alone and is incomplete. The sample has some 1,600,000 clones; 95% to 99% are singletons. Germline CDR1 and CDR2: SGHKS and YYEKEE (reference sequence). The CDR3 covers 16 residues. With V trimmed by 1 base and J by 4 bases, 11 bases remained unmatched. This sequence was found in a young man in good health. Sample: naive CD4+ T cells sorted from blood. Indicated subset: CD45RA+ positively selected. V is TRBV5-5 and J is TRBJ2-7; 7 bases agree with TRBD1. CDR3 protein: CASSLLPGQNVYEQYF. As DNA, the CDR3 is TGTGCCAGCAGCTTGTTGCCGGGACAGAACGTTTACGAGCAGTACTTC.